Sequencing of this TCR beta chain was carried out in a study of blood T cells in healthy people across ages. Using a J-beta primer mix together with a sample-barcoded 5' primer, a second PCR was run for about 6 to 11 cycles. All cDNA molecules were each tagged by a template-switch adaptor with 12 random nucleotides. TCRdb redid the calling of the 5' RACE reads with MiXCR, one entry per CDR3 protein. Of hundreds of thousands of distinct CDR3 sequences in the sample, around 21% were seen once. On this clonotype itself: The antigen remains undetermined.

CDR3 length equals 15 residues. The germline V and J ends were trimmed by 5 bases and 3 bases, with 18 bases remaining between them. Germline V gene lookup returns CDR1 DFQATT and CDR2 SNEGSKA (reference sequence). Each donor was a healthy Caucasian individual from Russia, aged about 6 to 100. Whole-study results and caveats: In older individuals, TCR beta diversity per million T cells was lower, falling roughly linearly with age.

This TCR came from a man in his 70s in good health. Sequenced sample: blood. V and J are TRBV20-1 and TRBJ2-3; D perhaps matches TRBD2 (7 bases). The CDR3 DNA follows: TGCAGTGCTCCCAATGGGGGGAGGGGGACAGATACGCAGTATTTT. This encodes CSAPNGGRGTDTQYF.